This T cell receptor beta chain was identified in a study of cytomegalovirus exposure and HLA in healthy donors. Broader study findings: Relative to equally common others, HLA-associated TCR beta chains showed greater clonal expansion in a later analysis.

Healthy individuals who donated bone marrow served as the donors. The PCR had 60 Vbeta and 13 Jbeta primers. Produced via immunoSEQ multiplex PCR; TCRdb's table is partial and in-frame only. The top ten hold 9.5% to 13% of the sample, which has 65,000 to 90,000 clones, about two thirds seen once. The CDR3 length is 17 residues. Trimming at V came to 6 bases and at J to 6 bases, leaving 18 bases not matched to a gene. Germline V CDR1 and CDR2: SNHLY, FYNNEI. This clone was detected only a few times. Its antigen is undetermined. The rearrangement uses TRBV2 and TRBJ2-7; 9 positions agree with TRBD1. The sequence was collected from a woman between 40 and 50 years old in good health and CMV-seropositive. Material: PBMCs. The CDR3: CASRGEGTGFRLGEQYF. The CDR3 bases are TGTGCCAGCAGGGGGGAAGGGACAGGGTTTCGCCTGGGCGAGCAGTACTTC.